This T cell receptor (beta chain) was sequenced during a study of OX40 agonist ivuxolimab in advanced cancers. Study at large: Earlier treatment with anti-PD-1, anti-PD-L1 or anti-CTLA-4 was permitted, and roughly 40% had received some.

Details on this clone: What it recognizes is unknown.

TCRdb keeps only in-frame clones here, not all; method: immunoSEQ multiplex PCR. The sample gives 70,000 to 95,000 clones, under 85% of which show up once; around 3.5% is in the top ten. Study-level results: Nonresponders included some who also had low normalized T-cell clonal expansion.

This clonotype originated in an adult with an advanced solid tumor such as melanoma, head and neck, liver or kidney cancer. The material sequenced was CD4+ or CD8+ T cells sorted from blood, taken in a trial of the OX40 agonist ivuxolimab.

In DNA form, the CDR3 reads TGTGCCAGCGGAACTGGACAGCGACTATACCCACCTGGCTACACCTTC. As protein: CASGTGQRLYPPGYTF. The V call is TRBV28, the J call TRBJ1-2; maybe TRBD1 (6 bases). The germline V and J ends were trimmed by 8 bases and 7 bases, with 26 bases remaining between them. CDR3 length: 16 amino acids. Looked up from germline, CDR1 is MDHEN and CDR2 is SYDVKM.